This TCR beta chain was recorded in a study of cytomegalovirus exposure and HLA in healthy donors. Findings and caveats of the study: In a later analysis, common viral pathogens appeared linked to several of the most significant clusters.

This CDR3 spans 12 amino acids. Germline-derived CDR1 and CDR2 are SGHRS and YFSETQ. The V end lost 0 bases, the J end lost 6 bases, and 5 bases lay between the germline ends. To note about this clone: Its antigen is as yet unknown.

It was with 60 Vbeta and 13 Jbeta primers that the PCR ran. Sequenced by immunoSEQ multiplex PCR; TCRdb stores in-frame clones only, minus some. The sample yields around 150,000 clones, just under 80% seen once. The sample was PBMCs. This TCR derives from a male donor in good health and CMV-seronegative. The rearrangement links TRBV5-1 to TRBJ2-3; D unresolved. The CDR3 loop reads CASSLAQDTQYF. The CDR3 nucleotides are TGCGCCAGCAGCTTGGCCCAGGATACGCAGTATTTT.